This TCR beta chain derives from a study of cytomegalovirus exposure and HLA in healthy donors. Whole-study findings and limits: In a later analysis, common viral pathogens appeared linked to several of the most significant clusters. Researchers had no immune exposure information except CMV serostatus available. Analyzed later, most CMV-associated TCR beta chains appeared HLA-restricted.

This clone was seen only a few times. The antigen is undetermined. Whereas donors were nominally healthy upon sampling, unrecorded immune exposures were probable. The primer mix had 60 Vbeta and 13 Jbeta primers. The table came from immunoSEQ multiplex PCR; TCRdb's copy has only in-frame clones and leaves some out. This sample has 110,000 or so clones, with about 8.6% found just once. This CDR3 comprises 14 residues. V lost 4 bases and J lost 0, with 4 bases in between. Germline CDR1 MNHEY, CDR2 SVGAGI. The sample was PBMCs. The J gene is TRBJ2-6, the V gene TRBV6-5, with unresolved D. The receptor comes from a woman between 35 and 50 years old in good health and CMV-seropositive. CDR3 residues: CASSFLSGANVLTF. The CDR3 DNA reads TGTGCCAGCAGTTTCCTCTCTGGGGCCAACGTCCTGACTTTC.